This T cell receptor (beta chain) was captured in a study of shared clonotypes between healthy human individuals. As concerns this clone: Its target is not known.

At a deep level, the assay was run. TCRdb's copy holds only in-frame clones and misses some; the assay was immunoSEQ multiplex PCR. Among around 2.1 million clones listed, about 94% were seen once. The study's findings and limits: With few donors, the genetic and exposure-history diversity represented was limited.

Adult donors, all healthy and HIV-negative, had no recent acute infections or vaccinations. Naive CD45RA+ and memory CD45RA-negative subsets were split from CD4+ cells. This sequence originates from a young man in good health. The sequencing sample was made of naive CD4+ T cells sorted from blood. Subset specified: CD45RA+ positively selected.

CDR3 sequence reads: CATRLGQSSYNSPLHF. The DNA of the CDR3 is TGTGCCACCCGGCTGGGTCAGAGCTCCTATAATTCACCCCTCCACTTT. This chain links TRBV2 with TRBJ1-6, with D hard to call. From germline, CDR1 is SNHLY and CDR2 FYNNEI. The CDR3 loop spans 16 amino acids. V was pared by 10 bases and J by 0 bases, with 16 bases between.